A selection of T cell receptor beta chains follows, all from one sample in a study of blood T cell repertoires in COVID-19. Profiled with immunoSEQ multiplex PCR; TCRdb holds only in-frame clones, not every one. The sample contains approximately 100,000 clones, roughly 80% of which appear only once. The specimen was peripheral blood. Source of these receptors: a man aged 65 to 85 with active or convalescent COVID-19. Both conserved end residues are part of each CDR3. The D gene is left open where the match is weak. Expanded clones are given a class, and other clones once, few, many or no size at all.

abundance	d_gene	v_gene	j_gene	CDR3nt	CDR3aa
few	.	TRBV18	TRBJ1-1	TGTGCCAGCTCCCCGGGACACAGGATGTCCCGGAACACTGAAGCTTTCTTT	CASSPGHRMSRNTEAFF
.	TRBD1	TRBV7-8	TRBJ1-2	TGTGCCAGCAGCTTCACAGGGGGCGGGGGCTATGGCTACACCTTC	CASSFTGGGGYGYTF
.	.	TRBV6-5	TRBJ1-2	TGTGCCAGCAGTTACGGCAGGGGCTACACCTTC	CASSYGRGYTF
few	.	TRBV5-1	TRBJ2-7	TGCGCCAGCAGCTTGGGGGTTGGGATAGCGGACGAGCAGTACTTC	CASSLGVGIADEQYF
.	TRBD1	TRBV6-1	TRBJ2-7	TGTGCCAGCAGTGATACCGGGACAGGGAAGGGCGAGCAGTACTTC	CASSDTGTGKGEQYF
.	.	TRBV19	TRBJ2-3	TGTGCCAGTAGGGGGTACCTAGCCGGAGGCACAGATACGCAGTATTTT	CASRGYLAGGTDTQYF
few	TRBD1	TRBV19	TRBJ1-2	TGTGCCAGTAGTCCGGGACAGGGCTACTATGGCTACACCTTC	CASSPGQGYYGYTF
.	.	TRBV21-1	TRBJ2-7	TGTGCCAGCAGCAAAGGGGCTGGCGGGACGGGCGAGCAGTACTTC	CASSKGAGGTGEQYF
few	.	TRBV24-1	TRBJ1-1	TGTGCCACCAGTTGGCACCAGAACACTGAAGCTTTCTTT	CATSWHQNTEAFF
few	TRBD1	TRBV5-6	TRBJ2-4	TGTGCCAGCAGCGAAACAGGGGACCCACGGAACATTCAGTACTTC	CASSETGDPRNIQYF
.	TRBD1	TRBV2	TRBJ1-1	TGTGCCAGCAGGGAGACGGGACAGGGGGGCACTGAAGCTTTCTTT	CASRETGQGGTEAFF
.	.	TRBV9	TRBJ2-5	TGTGCCAGCAGCGTAGAAGACTCGTCAGAGACCCAGTACTTC	CASSVEDSSETQYF
.	TRBD2	TRBV27	TRBJ2-1	TGTGCCAGCAGTGGACCCCCCGGGAGACTAGCGGTGTGGGATGAGCAGTTCTTC	CASSGPPGRLAVWDEQFF
.	TRBD1	TRBV19	TRBJ1-2	TGTGCCAGTAGTCTTCAAGGACAGGGAGCTAACTATGGCTACACCTTC	CASSLQGQGANYGYTF
.	.	TRBV30	TRBJ2-4	TGTGCCTGGAGTGTCCAGGGAATGGACAAAAACATTCAGTACTTC	CAWSVQGMDKNIQYF
.	.	TRBV3-1/TRBV3-2	TRBJ2-5	TGTGCCAGCTCCTCCGGAGGGGTGGCGGAAGAGACCCAGTACTTC	CASSSGGVAEETQYF
.	.	TRBV9	TRBJ2-6	TGTGCCAGCAGCCCGACAGGTTCCTCTGGGGCCAACGTCCTGACTTTC	CASSPTGSSGANVLTF
.	.	TRBV28	TRBJ1-2	TGTGCCAGCAGTCTCCGACCTCAGGTTTGGGGCTACACCTTC	CASSLRPQVWGYTF
.	.	TRBV27	TRBJ2-7	TGTGCCAGCAGTCCGTTGCCGACGACAGAGACCTACGAGCAGTACTTC	CASSPLPTTETYEQYF
.	.	TRBV5-5	TRBJ2-7	TGTGCCAGCAGCTTGGGGGTCGTAGCAACCTACGAGCAGTACTTC	CASSLGVVATYEQYF
.	TRBD1	TRBV2	TRBJ1-5	TGTGCCAGCAGTGGGGACAGGGGCAATCAGCCCCAGCATTTT	CASSGDRGNQPQHF
.	.	TRBV30	TRBJ1-1	TGTGCCTGGGGGACAATCGAAGCTTTCTTT	CAWGTIEAFF
.	.	TRBV28	TRBJ1-2	TGTGCCAGCAGCCCACCTAGTAGGACATCCTTCGGCTATGGCTACACCTTC	CASSPPSRTSFGYGYTF
.	TRBD2	TRBV4-1	TRBJ2-7	TGCGCCAGCAGCCAAGTCTTAGCGGGAGGCTACGAGCAGTACTTC	CASSQVLAGGYEQYF
.	TRBD2	TRBV9	TRBJ2-3	TGTGCCAGCAGCGTAGAAGGACTAGCGGGGGATATTAGCACAGATACGCAGTATTTT	CASSVEGLAGDISTDTQYF
.	.	TRBV3-1/TRBV3-2	TRBJ2-2	TGTGCCAGCAGCCTCCAAGTCGGGGCGAACACCGGGGAGCTGTTTTTT	CASSLQVGANTGELFF
.	.	TRBV5-1	TRBJ2-3	TGCGCCAGCAGCTACTCTAGCATGGGCACAGATACGCAGTATTTT	CASSYSSMGTDTQYF
.	.	TRBV7-9	TRBJ2-3	TGTGCCAGCAGCTTACCTAGGCCCGGAGATACGCAGTATTTT	CASSLPRPGDTQYF
.	.	TRBV6-1	TRBJ1-3	TGTGCCAGCAGTGAACCATTCTCTGGAAACACCATATATTTT	CASSEPFSGNTIYF
once	.	TRBV2	TRBJ2-7	TGTGCCAGCAGCAGGGGAGGGTTCTACGAGCAGTACTTC	CASSRGGFYEQYF
.	.	TRBV3-1/TRBV3-2	TRBJ1-2	TGTGCCAGCAGCCAAGGTGGGTGGACAGCATATGGCTACACCTTC	CASSQGGWTAYGYTF
.	.	TRBV28	TRBJ1-1	TGTGCCAGCAGTGGAATGAGGTACACTGAAGCTTTCTTT	CASSGMRYTEAFF
.	TRBD1	TRBV4-1	TRBJ1-6	TGCGCCAGCAGCCAGGGTCGACAGGGGACGAGTTCACCCCTCCACTTT	CASSQGRQGTSSPLHF
few	.	TRBV19	TRBJ1-1	TGTGCCAGTAGTATCCGGGAACGGAGCACTGAAGCTTTCTTT	CASSIRERSTEAFF
.	.	TRBV28	TRBJ1-2	TGTGCCAGCAGCCCCTCGTGGGGGCCTAACTATGGCTACACCTTC	CASSPSWGPNYGYTF
.	.	TRBV3-1/TRBV3-2	TRBJ2-7	TGTGCCAGCAGCCAAGAGGGGGGGCTCAACGAGCAGTACTTC	CASSQEGGLNEQYF
.	TRBD1	TRBV10-1	TRBJ1-2	TGCGCCAGCAGCCCCCAGGGGGACAGGCCAATACTAAAACCGGGCTACACCTTC	CASSPQGDRPILKPGYTF
.	.	TRBV6-5	TRBJ1-6	TGTGCCAGCAAGAGAACAGAGGGCAATTCACCCCTCCACTTT	CASKRTEGNSPLHF
.	.	TRBV28	TRBJ1-2	TGTGCCAGCAGTTTTAGCGGGACTTTTTATGGCTACACCTTC	CASSFSGTFYGYTF
few	.	TRBV10-3	TRBJ1-5	TGTGCCATCTCCATCGGGGGGATCGATCAGCCCCAGCATTTT	CAISIGGIDQPQHF
.	.	TRBV11-2	TRBJ1-1	TGTGCCAGCAGCTTCATCCATGAAGCTTTCTTT	CASSFIHEAFF
.	TRBD1	TRBV7-2	TRBJ2-7	TGTGCCAGCAGCTCCTCGGGACAGCATATGGAGCAGTACTTC	CASSSSGQHMEQYF
.	.	TRBV18	TRBJ1-6	TGTGCCAGCTCACGTGGAACAGGGAGTTCACCCCTCCACTTT	CASSRGTGSSPLHF
.	TRBD1	TRBV15	TRBJ2-5	TGTGCCACCTTTCGGACAGGCGGGGAGACCCAGTACTTC	CATFRTGGETQYF
.	TRBD1	TRBV30	TRBJ1-5	TGTGCCTGGAGGGGACAGGGGCTTCAGCCCCAGCATTTT	CAWRGQGLQPQHF
.	.	TRBV7-2	TRBJ2-2	TGTGCCAGCAGTCGTCCACGGGGAGGTAACACCGGGGAGCTGTTTTTT	CASSRPRGGNTGELFF
few	.	TRBV5-1	TRBJ1-5	TGCGCCAGCAGCCCGAGGCCGAATCAGCCCCAGCATTTT	CASSPRPNQPQHF
.	.	TRBV28	TRBJ1-3	TGTGCCAGCAGTTTAGCAGGGGGAAACACCATATATTTT	CASSLAGGNTIYF